A selection of T cell receptor beta chains follows, all from one sample in a study of shared clonotypes between healthy human individuals. Generated by immunoSEQ multiplex PCR, the TCRdb table keeps only in-frame clones and is missing some. The table has roughly 510,000 clones, roughly 79% seen once. The source material was PBMCs. These receptors were obtained from a woman aged 40 to 49 in good health. Some clones in this sample may be carry-over from other donors' samples. Both conserved end residues are part of each CDR3. A D gene is named only where the DNA matches it firmly. The size entry is marked missing in some rows and otherwise reads once, few, many or a size class.

>-|-|TRBV28|TRBJ1-3
CASSWGTGSGNTIYF
TGTGCCAGCAGTTGGGGTACAGGCTCTGGAAACACCATATATTTT
>-|TRBD2|TRBV28|TRBJ2-3
CASLRAGAPNTDTQYF
TGTGCCAGCCTCCGAGCGGGGGCCCCTAACACAGATACGCAGTATTTT
>few|TRBD1|TRBV5-1|TRBJ1-4
CASSLRQGNNEKLFF
TGCGCCAGCAGCCTAAGACAGGGGAATAATGAAAAACTGTTTTTT
>-|TRBD2|TRBV27|TRBJ2-2
CASRGGGRTGELFF
TGTGCCAGCAGGGGGGGCGGGAGGACCGGGGAGCTGTTTTTT
>-|TRBD2|TRBV5-4|TRBJ2-3
CASSLRGGAVTSGLTDTQYF
TGTGCCAGCAGCTTGAGGGGGGGGGCCGTGACTAGCGGGCTCACAGATACGCAGTATTTT
>-|-|TRBV7-4|TRBJ1-1
CASSRTRYEAFF
TGTGCCAGCAGCCGCACAAGGTATGAAGCTTTCTTT
>-|-|TRBV18|TRBJ2-7
CASSPLSQGPYEQYF
TGTGCCAGCTCACCTCTCTCGCAGGGGCCCTACGAGCAGTACTTC
>-|-|TRBV6-5|TRBJ1-6
CASSLAGAEGSPLHF
TGTGCCAGCAGTTTGGCAGGGGCCGAGGGTTCACCCCTCCACTTT
>-|TRBD1|TRBV4-3|TRBJ1-4
CASSPSGTANEKLFF
TGCGCCAGCAGCCCCTCCGGGACAGCTAATGAAAAACTGTTTTTT
>-|TRBD2|TRBV29-1|TRBJ2-3
CSGAGGRTDTQYF
TGCAGCGGAGCGGGAGGGAGAACAGATACGCAGTATTTT
>-|TRBD1|TRBV7-9|TRBJ2-5
CASSFGTAQETQYF
TGTGCCAGCAGCTTCGGGACAGCTCAAGAGACCCAGTACTTC
>few|-|TRBV6-1|TRBJ2-7
CASRATGPSYEQYF
TGTGCCAGCAGGGCGACAGGTCCCTCCTACGAGCAGTACTTC
>few|TRBD2|TRBV5-1|TRBJ2-7
CASSLIPLQLAGGQQGQYF
TGCGCCAGCAGCTTGATCCCCTTGCAACTAGCGGGAGGACAGCAGGGGCAGTACTTC
>-|TRBD2|TRBV7-2|TRBJ2-7
CASSLAGGLANEQYF
TGTGCCAGCAGCTTAGCGGGAGGGCTAGCAAACGAGCAGTACTTC
>-|-|TRBV28|TRBJ2-2
CASSYSTGELFF
TGTGCCAGCAGCTACAGCACCGGGGAGCTGTTTTTT
>-|-|TRBV7-6|TRBJ2-1
CASSTFYTSYNEQFF
TGTGCCAGCAGCACTTTCTATACTTCCTACAATGAGCAGTTCTTC
>-|-|TRBV9|TRBJ2-2
CASSARLDPTGELFF
TGTGCCAGCAGCGCCCGACTAGACCCCACCGGGGAGCTGTTTTTT
>-|-|TRBV28|TRBJ1-5
CASSLPAGDGQPQHF
TGTGCCAGCAGTTTACCTGCAGGGGATGGTCAGCCCCAGCATTTT
>many|-|TRBV18|TRBJ2-2
CASSSQGGELFF
TGTGCCAGCTCGTCACAGGGCGGGGAGCTGTTTTTT
>-|-|TRBV29-1|TRBJ2-2
CSVEVAGTAGELFF
TGCAGCGTTGAAGTAGCAGGGACGGCCGGGGAGCTGTTTTTT
>-|TRBD1|TRBV7-2|TRBJ1-5
CASSLGGGQGNQPQHF
TGTGCCAGCAGCTTAGGGGGAGGACAGGGCAATCAGCCCCAGCATTTT
>-|-|TRBV13|TRBJ2-1
CASSPTLEGPIDEQFF
TGTGCCAGCAGCCCTACCCTAGAGGGGCCGATCGATGAGCAGTTCTTC
>-|-|TRBV7-2|TRBJ1-6
CASSSSPRDGNSLHF
TGTGCCAGCAGCTCCTCCCCCAGAGATGGTAATTCCCTCCACTTT